Presented here are 19 T cell receptor beta chains from one specimen sequenced in a study of OX40 agonist ivuxolimab in advanced cancers. Profiled with immunoSEQ multiplex PCR; TCRdb holds only in-frame clones, not every one. The sample consists of 75,000 to 100,000 clones, around 91% of them appearing once. Sequencing was performed on CD4+ or CD8+ T cells sorted from blood, taken in a trial of the OX40 agonist ivuxolimab. The origin of the receptors is an adult with an advanced solid tumor such as melanoma, head and neck, liver or kidney cancer.

The chain employs TRBV5-1 and TRBJ2-7, with 8 positions matching TRBD1. Germline values: CDR1 SGHRS, CDR2 YFSETQ. The length of the CDR3 is 14 residues. J gave up 7 bases and V 1 base, and 7 bases lay outside the gene matches. This CDR3 is CASSLQGARYEQYF. The CDR3 DNA reads TGCGCCAGCAGCTTGCAGGGGGCCAGGTATGAGCAGTACTTC. The full variable domain, completed using reference TRBV5-1 and TRBJ2-7, is KAGVTQTPRYLIKTRGQQVTLSCSPISGHRSVSWYQQTPGQGLQFLFEYFSETQRNKGNFPGRFSGRQFSNSRSEMNVSTLELGDSALYLCASSLQGARYEQYFGPGTRLTVT.

In this sample, this clone turned up once. The J gene is TRBJ2-3, the V gene TRBV11-2; the D is unclear. The CDR3 contains 13 residues. With 4 bases removed from V and 1 base from J, the gap between germline ends came to 6 bases. Germline V CDR1 and CDR2: SGHAT, FQNNGV. CDR3 sequence (DNA): TGTGCCAGCAGCTCCACAGGCACAGATACGCAGTATTTT. Protein sequence: CASSSTGTDTQYF.

The chain uses TRBV2 and TRBJ1-5; D possibly corresponds to TRBD1 (5 bases). Trimming took off 2 bases at V and 3 bases at J, with 8 bases between the two ends. The CDR3 runs to 14 residues. CDR1 and CDR2 from the germline V gene are SNHLY and FYNNEI. The DNA for the CDR3 is TGTGCCAGCAGTGAACAGGGTACCAATCAGCCCCAGCATTTT. Its translation: CASSEQGTNQPQHF.

The chain couples TRBV7-2 to TRBJ1-1; perhaps TRBD1 as D (5 bases). The CDR3 length is 13 residues. Trimming took 1 base from V and 11 from J, leaving 14 bases between them. Germline V gene sequence: CDR1 SGHTA, CDR2 FQGNSA. CDR3 DNA sequence: TGTGCCAGCAGCTTAGGAGTGGGCCGGGGGGCTTTCTTT. Translation gives CASSLGVGRGAFF.

The chain combines TRBV19 with TRBJ1-6; D is ambiguous. This CDR3 is 14 amino acids long. Per the germline V gene, CDR1 is LNHDA and CDR2 is SQIVND (reference sequence). Trimming shortened V by 1 base and J by 6 bases, and 7 bases separated the two germline ends. DNA for the CDR3: TGTGCCAGTAGTATAGTGGCTGCTAATTCACCCCTCCACTTT. Residues: CASSIVAANSPLHF.

The chain links TRBV5-4 to TRBJ2-7, with 7 positions matching TRBD2. CDR1 SGHNT and CDR2 YYREEE come from the germline V gene (reference sequence). With V trimmed by 1 base and J by 0 bases, 1 base remained unmatched. CDR3 length: 14 residues. This chain's CDR3 is CASSLPGGSYEQYF. The CDR3 bases are TGTGCCAGCAGCTTGCCGGGGGGCTCCTACGAGCAGTACTTC.

The chain couples TRBV29-1 to TRBJ2-3; a possible D gene is TRBD2 (6 bases). The CDR3 has 12 residues. Germline V lookup: CDR1 SQVTM, CDR2 ANQGSEA. V dropped 5 bases and J dropped 1 base, with 7 bases sitting between them. This CDR3 is CSVRRGTDTQYF. As DNA, the CDR3 is TGCAGCGTTCGGAGGGGCACAGATACGCAGTATTTT.

The rearrangement uses TRBV18 and TRBJ1-3, with 10 bases lining up with TRBD1. The CDR3 consists of 17 residues. The trim removed 3 bases at V and 1 base at J, leaving 6 bases unmatched. Germline V gene data show CDR1 as KGHSH and CDR2 as LQKENI. CDR3 protein: CASSPTRTGGSGNTIYF. CDR3 bases: TGTGCCAGCTCACCGACTCGGACAGGGGGGTCTGGAAACACCATATATTTT.

This clone was seen once. The genes are TRBV9 and TRBJ1-2; 7 positions match TRBD1. Looked up from germline, CDR1 is SGDLS and CDR2 is YYNGEE. CDR3 length equals 14 residues. V lost 4 bases to trimming and J lost 7 bases; unmatched junction nucleotides: 10. CDR3 nucleotide sequence: TGTGCCAGCAGCCAAATTGAGGGGGCGGGTGGCTACACCTTC. It specifies CASSQIEGAGGYTF.

The chain uses TRBV29-1 and TRBJ2-3; D may be TRBD2 (6 bases). Looked up from germline, CDR1 is SQVTM and CDR2 is ANQGSEA. The CDR3 length is 13 residues. V was clipped by 3 bases and J by 0 bases, with 7 bases between them. Here the CDR3 reads CSVDRESTDTQYF. In DNA, the CDR3 is TGCAGCGTTGATCGGGAGAGCACAGATACGCAGTATTTT.

The V call is TRBV11-3, the J call TRBJ2-2; 7 bases match TRBD1. V lost 5 bases and J lost 4; bases outside the gene matches: 7. CDR3 size: 15 residues. Germline V lookup: CDR1 SGHNT, CDR2 YENEEA. CDR3 region: CASSPRDRATGELFF. Written as DNA, the CDR3 is TGTGCCAGCAGCCCTCGGGACAGAGCCACCGGGGAGCTGTTTTTT.

The chain employs TRBV7-2 and TRBJ2-7; 8 bases agree with TRBD1. The CDR3 has 17 residues. The V segment lost 5 bases and the J segment 2 bases; nucleotides outside the gene matches: 14. Germline V lookup: CDR1 SGHTA, CDR2 FQGNSA. The chain's CDR3 is CASSQELGQGYAYEQYF. CDR3 in DNA: TGTGCCAGCAGCCAAGAACTCGGACAGGGATACGCCTACGAGCAGTACTTC.

The V call is TRBV19, the J call TRBJ2-1, with TRBD2 matching over 7 bases. The germline V gene encodes CDR1 LNHDA and CDR2 SQIVND (reference sequence). The CDR3 is made up of 12 amino acids. V dropped 6 bases and J dropped 11; count of bases not matched to a gene: 7. Here the CDR3 DNA reads TGTGCCAGTAGCCCACTAGCGAATAAGCAGTTCTTC. This translates into CASSPLANKQFF.

J is TRBJ1-1 and V is TRBV21-1. TRBV21-1 is noted as a pseudogene. This CDR3 is 14 amino acids long. CDR3 DNA sequence: TGTGCCAGCAGCAATCGGGGGGCTAAAATGGGAGCTTTCTTT. Translation: CASSNRGAKMGAFF.

The rearrangement uses TRBV6-5 and TRBJ1-6; 10 bases are a match to TRBD1. V lost 6 bases and J lost 6; bases outside the gene matches: 5. The CDR3 runs to 15 residues. The germline CDR1 and CDR2 sequences are MNHEY and SVGAGI. DNA of the CDR3: TGTGCCAGCAGGACAGGGGGCTCGGGTAATTCACCCCTCCACTTT. Encoded protein: CASRTGGSGNSPLHF.

This chain links TRBV5-1 with TRBJ2-1, with 7 bases fitting TRBD2. Germline V gives CDR1 SGHRS, CDR2 YFSETQ. The CDR3 runs 14 residues. V lost 7 bases, J lost 0 bases, and 4 bases stayed unmatched. The CDR3 DNA is TGCGCCAGCGTCGGGACTACCTCCTACAATGAGCAGTTCTTC. Translated: CASVGTTSYNEQFF.

The rearrangement links TRBV9 to TRBJ2-5; TRBD1 aligns across 11 bases. There are 18 residues in the CDR3. Per germline, CDR1 SGDLS and CDR2 YYNGEE. With 0 bases clipped from V and 2 bases from J, the junction kept 9 bases outside the gene matches. The CDR3: CASSVGEPWDRGQETQYF. In nucleotides, the CDR3 is TGTGCCAGCAGCGTAGGGGAACCGTGGGACAGGGGGCAAGAGACCCAGTACTTC.

This CDR3 reads CASSLASGDEKLFF. For the CDR3, the DNA is TGTGCCAGCAGCTTGGCCTCGGGAGATGAAAAACTGTTTTTT. The rearrangement uses TRBV5-6 and TRBJ1-4; D is undetermined. Germline V gene sequence: CDR1 SGHDT, CDR2 YYEEEE. Trimming stripped 0 bases from V and 6 bases from J, with 9 bases between. The CDR3 is made up of 14 amino acids.

In this sample, this clone turned up once. The chain has TRBV11-3 and TRBJ2-7, with 10 bases lining up with TRBD1. Trimming cost V 5 bases and J 4 bases; bases outside gene matches: 5. CDR1 and CDR2 (germline): SGHNT, YENEEA. The CDR3 has 14 amino acids. As DNA, the CDR3 is TGTGCCAGCAGCCCCCGGACAGGGGGGTACGAGCAGTACTTC. It codes for CASSPRTGGYEQYF.